This is a list of T cell receptor beta chains from one sample in a study of fetal regulatory T cell absence and autoimmunity. TCRdb's table, derived via immunoSEQ multiplex PCR, lists solely in-frame clones and lacks some. Of some 44,000 clones listed, about four fifths are singletons. Sample: cord blood. These receptors all come from a newborn boy with IPEX syndrome. CDR3s leave out the opening cysteine and the closing phenylalanine or tryptophan. The order of the fields is V gene, CDR3 protein.

v_gene: TRBV2; CDR3aa: ASIANEQF
v_gene: TRBV4-1; CDR3aa: ASSQDGGGTEAF
v_gene: TRBV5-1; CDR3aa: ASSLASGGYEQY
v_gene: TRBV19; CDR3aa: ASGDRGGDEQY
v_gene: TRBV11-2; CDR3aa: ASSGSLASYYGYT
v_gene: TRBV27; CDR3aa: ASSPRTGTSTDTQY
v_gene: TRBV7-2; CDR3aa: ASSLGSTSGYNEQF
v_gene: TRBV7-8; CDR3aa: ASAEGLAPAYEQY
v_gene: TRBV21-1; CDR3aa: ASSKQGGQPQH
v_gene: TRBV2; CDR3aa: ASNMKAAPGTSGGDSYEQY
v_gene: TRBV19; CDR3aa: ASSITGVLNEKLF
v_gene: TRBV7-9; CDR3aa: ASSPGRGGHYEQY
v_gene: TRBV10-3; CDR3aa: AISADLAGELF
v_gene: TRBV7-5; CDR3aa: VRSLVPKVLAKNIQY
v_gene: TRBV18; CDR3aa: ASSRDRGFPDNEQF
v_gene: TRBV6-6; CDR3aa: ASSPDRAYEQY
v_gene: TRBV7-2; CDR3aa: ASSSRGDNEQF
v_gene: TRBV6-1; CDR3aa: ASSEAASASYEQY
v_gene: TRBV4-1; CDR3aa: ASSQSGYTDTQY
v_gene: TRBV25-1; CDR3aa: ASRGTGRGGYT
v_gene: TRBV20-1; CDR3aa: SAKGNYGYT
v_gene: TRBV27; CDR3aa: ASRRLDFEGSTDTQY
v_gene: TRBV30; CDR3aa: AWSHRGYNSPLH
v_gene: TRBV19; CDR3aa: ASSRQGEKLF
v_gene: TRBV6-5; CDR3aa: ASSYSGGPQETQY
v_gene: TRBV7-9; CDR3aa: ASSLAVSGYT
v_gene: TRBV19; CDR3aa: ASSIMARAREQY
v_gene: TRBV18; CDR3aa: ASSPLTGELF
v_gene: TRBV7-7; CDR3aa: ASSLGRADTQY
v_gene: TRBV30; CDR3aa: AWSTLTGLNTEAF
v_gene: TRBV5-1; CDR3aa: ASSLEAGAAVRAF
v_gene: TRBV18; CDR3aa: ASSPGEGDTEAF